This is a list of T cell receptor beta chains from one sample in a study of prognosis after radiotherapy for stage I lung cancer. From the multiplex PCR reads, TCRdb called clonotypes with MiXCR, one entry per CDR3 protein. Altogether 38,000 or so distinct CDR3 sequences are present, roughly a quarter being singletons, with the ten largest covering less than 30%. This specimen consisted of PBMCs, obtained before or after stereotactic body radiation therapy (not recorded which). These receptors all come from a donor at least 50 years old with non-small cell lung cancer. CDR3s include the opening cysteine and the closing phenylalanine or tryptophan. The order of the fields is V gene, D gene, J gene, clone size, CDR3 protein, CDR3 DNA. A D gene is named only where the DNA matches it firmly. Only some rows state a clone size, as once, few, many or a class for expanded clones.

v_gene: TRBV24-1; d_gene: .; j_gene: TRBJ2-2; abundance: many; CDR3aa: CATADPGGSYTGELFF; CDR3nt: TGTGCCACCGCTGATCCCGGAGGCAGCTACACCGGGGAGCTGTTTTTT
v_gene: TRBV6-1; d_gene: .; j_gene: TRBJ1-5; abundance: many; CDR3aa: CASSLTQYSNQPQHF; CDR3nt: TGTGCCAGCAGCTTGACACAGTATAGCAATCAGCCCCAGCATTTT
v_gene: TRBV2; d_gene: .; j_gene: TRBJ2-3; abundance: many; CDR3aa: CASMNGMSQYF; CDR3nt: TGTGCCAGCATGAATGGAATGTCGCAGTATTTT
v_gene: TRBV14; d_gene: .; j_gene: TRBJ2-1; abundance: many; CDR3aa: CASSQNGRGNEQFF; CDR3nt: TGTGCCAGCAGCCAAAACGGTCGGGGAAATGAGCAGTTCTTC
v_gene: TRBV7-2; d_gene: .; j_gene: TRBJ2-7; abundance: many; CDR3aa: CASSLVSSYEQYF; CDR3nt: TGTGCCAGCAGCTTAGTCTCCTCCTACGAGCAGTACTTC
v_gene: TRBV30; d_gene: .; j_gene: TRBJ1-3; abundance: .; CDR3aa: CAPGGSSGNTIYF; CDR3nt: TGTGCCCCGGGGGGTTCCTCTGGAAACACCATATATTTT
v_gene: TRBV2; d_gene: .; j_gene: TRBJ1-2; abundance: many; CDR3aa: CASSWTEANYGYTF; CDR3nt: TGTGCCAGCAGTTGGACAGAAGCTAACTATGGCTACACCTTC
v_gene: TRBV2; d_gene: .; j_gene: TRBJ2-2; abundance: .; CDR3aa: CARSEPGELFF; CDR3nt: TGTGCCCGCAGTGAACCCGGGGAGCTGTTTTTT
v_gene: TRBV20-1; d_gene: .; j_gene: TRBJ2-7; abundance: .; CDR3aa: CSAIDGGASTVLEEHYF; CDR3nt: TGCAGTGCTATAGATGGAGGGGCCTCGACAGTTTTGGAAGAGCATTACTTC
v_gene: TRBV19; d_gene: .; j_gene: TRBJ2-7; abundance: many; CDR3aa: CASSRVGGSSEQYF; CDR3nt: TGTGCCAGTAGTAGGGTTGGTGGTAGCTCCGAGCAGTACTTC
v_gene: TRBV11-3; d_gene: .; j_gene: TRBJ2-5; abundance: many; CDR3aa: CASSLKHGGIQETQYF; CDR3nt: TGTGCCAGCAGCTTAAAACATGGGGGAATCCAAGAGACCCAGTACTTC
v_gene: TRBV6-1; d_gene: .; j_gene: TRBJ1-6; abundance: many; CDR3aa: CASSEPGSTEASPLHF; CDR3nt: TGTGCCAGCAGTGAACCCGGCAGCACGGAGGCTTCACCCCTCCACTTT
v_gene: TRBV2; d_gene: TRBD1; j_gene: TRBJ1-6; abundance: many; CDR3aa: CASIERRGTGNSPLHF; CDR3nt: TGTGCCAGCATAGAAAGAAGGGGGACAGGGAATTCACCCCTCCACTTT
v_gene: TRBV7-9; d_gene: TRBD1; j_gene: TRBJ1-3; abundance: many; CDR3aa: CASSPRDRGPGNTIYF; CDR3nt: TGTGCCAGCAGCCCCAGGGACAGGGGGCCTGGAAACACCATATATTTT
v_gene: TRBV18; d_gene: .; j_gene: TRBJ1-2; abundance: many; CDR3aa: CASSPGAGDPYGYTF; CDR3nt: TGTGCCAGCTCACCTGGGGCAGGGGATCCCTATGGCTACACCTTC
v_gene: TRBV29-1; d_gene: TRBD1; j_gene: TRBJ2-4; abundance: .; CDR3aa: CSVRQGANSLAKNIQYF; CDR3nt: TGCAGCGTTAGACAGGGGGCTAACTCACTAGCCAAAAACATTCAGTACTTC
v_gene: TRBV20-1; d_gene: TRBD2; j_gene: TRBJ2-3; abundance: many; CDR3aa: CSATPLAGFTDTQYF; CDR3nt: TGCAGTGCTACCCCGTTAGCGGGCTTCACAGATACGCAGTATTTT
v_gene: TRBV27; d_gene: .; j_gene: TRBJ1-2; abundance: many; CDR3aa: CASSDLTVRGYTF; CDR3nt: TGTGCCAGCAGCGATTTGACGGTGAGGGGCTACACCTTC
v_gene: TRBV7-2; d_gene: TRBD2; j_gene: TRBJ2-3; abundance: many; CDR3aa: CASSLASGPSTDTQYF; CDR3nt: TGTGCCAGCAGCTTAGCTAGCGGGCCTAGCACAGATACGCAGTATTTT
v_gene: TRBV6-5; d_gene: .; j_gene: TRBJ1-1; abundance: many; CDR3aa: CASSFYPLTQGSTEAFF; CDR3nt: TGTGCCAGCAGTTTCTACCCCCTGACACAAGGGAGCACTGAAGCTTTCTTT
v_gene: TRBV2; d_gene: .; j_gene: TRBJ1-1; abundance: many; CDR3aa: CARERGIQGRYEAFF; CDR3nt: TGTGCCAGGGAGAGGGGGATTCAGGGCCGCTATGAAGCTTTCTTT
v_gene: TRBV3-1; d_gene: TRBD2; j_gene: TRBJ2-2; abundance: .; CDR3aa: CASSLSGRGGELFF; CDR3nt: TGTGCCAGCAGCCTTAGCGGGAGGGGCGGGGAGCTGTTTTTT
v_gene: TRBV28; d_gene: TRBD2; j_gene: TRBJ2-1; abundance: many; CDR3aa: CASSTPSVGTSGSYSYNEQFF; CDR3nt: TGTGCCAGCAGTACGCCCTCGGTTGGGACTAGCGGATCTTACTCCTACAATGAGCAGTTCTTC
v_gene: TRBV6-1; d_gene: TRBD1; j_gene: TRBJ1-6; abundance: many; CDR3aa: CASKMGQSSSYNSPLHF; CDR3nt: TGTGCCAGCAAGATGGGACAGTCGAGCTCCTATAATTCACCCCTCCACTTT
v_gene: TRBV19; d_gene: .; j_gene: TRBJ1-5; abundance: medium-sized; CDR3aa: CASSPSTWPQHF; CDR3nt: TGTGCCAGTAGTCCCTCGACTTGGCCCCAGCATTTT
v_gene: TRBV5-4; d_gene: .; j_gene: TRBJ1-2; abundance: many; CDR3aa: CASSLSGSPNYGYTF; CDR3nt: TGTGCCAGCAGCTTGTCAGGGTCACCTAACTATGGCTACACCTTC
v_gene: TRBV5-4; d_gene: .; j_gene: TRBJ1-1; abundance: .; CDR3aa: CASSLAALNTQAFF; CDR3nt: TGTGCCAGCAGCTTGGCGGCTCTAAACACTCAAGCTTTCTTT
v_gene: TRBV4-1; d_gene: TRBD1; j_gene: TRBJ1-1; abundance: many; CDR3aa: CASSQVPAGGGSEAFF; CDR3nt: TGCGCCAGCAGCCAAGTACCCGCAGGGGGCGGATCTGAAGCTTTCTTT
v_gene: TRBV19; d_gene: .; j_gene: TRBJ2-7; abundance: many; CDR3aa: CASSRGASYEQYF; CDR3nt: TGTGCCAGTAGTAGGGGAGCTTCCTACGAGCAGTACTTC
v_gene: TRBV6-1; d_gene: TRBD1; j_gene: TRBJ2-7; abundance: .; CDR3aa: CASSEDAGGSYEQYF; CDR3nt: TGTGCCAGCAGTGAAGACGCAGGGGGCTCCTACGAGCAGTACTTC
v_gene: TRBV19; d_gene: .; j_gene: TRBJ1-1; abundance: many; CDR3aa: CASSTDAQLEAFF; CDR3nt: TGTGCCAGTAGTACGGACGCACAACTTGAAGCTTTCTTT
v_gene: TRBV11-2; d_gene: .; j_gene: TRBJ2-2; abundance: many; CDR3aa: CASSFWVGGTGELFF; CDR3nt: TGTGCCAGCAGCTTCTGGGTGGGGGGCACCGGGGAGCTGTTTTTT
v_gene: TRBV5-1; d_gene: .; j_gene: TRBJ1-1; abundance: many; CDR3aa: CASKLGGLDTEAFF; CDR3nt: TGCGCCAGCAAGTTAGGAGGATTGGACACTGAAGCTTTCTTT
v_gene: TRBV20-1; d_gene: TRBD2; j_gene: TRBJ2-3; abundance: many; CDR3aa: CSARDLLADARDTQYF; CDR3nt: TGCAGTGCTAGAGATCTACTAGCGGATGCACGAGATACGCAGTATTTT
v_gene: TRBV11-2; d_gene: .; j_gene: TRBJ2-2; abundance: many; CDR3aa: CASRTGPTNTGELFF; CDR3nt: TGTGCCAGCAGAACGGGACCGACTAACACCGGGGAGCTGTTTTTT
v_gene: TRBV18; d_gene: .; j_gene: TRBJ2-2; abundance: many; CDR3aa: CASSPPEGSTGELFF; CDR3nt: TGTGCCAGCTCACCACCGGAGGGGAGCACCGGGGAGCTGTTTTTT
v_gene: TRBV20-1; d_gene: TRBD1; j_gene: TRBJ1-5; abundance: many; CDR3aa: CSVSQGTADQPQHF; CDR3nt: TGCAGTGTTTCACAGGGGACTGCGGATCAGCCCCAGCATTTT
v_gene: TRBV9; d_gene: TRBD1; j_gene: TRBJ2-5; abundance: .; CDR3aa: CASSIGTEETQYF; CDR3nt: TGTGCCAGCAGCATAGGGACAGAAGAGACCCAGTACTTC
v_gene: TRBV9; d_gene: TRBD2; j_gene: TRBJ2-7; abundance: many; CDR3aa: CASSVGWGLDLYEQYF; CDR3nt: TGTGCCAGCAGCGTAGGGTGGGGACTAGATCTATACGAGCAGTACTTC
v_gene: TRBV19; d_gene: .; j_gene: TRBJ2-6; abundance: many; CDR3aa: CASSKVVWAGANVLTF; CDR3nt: TGTGCCAGTAGTAAGGTCGTCTGGGCCGGGGCCAACGTCCTGACTTTC
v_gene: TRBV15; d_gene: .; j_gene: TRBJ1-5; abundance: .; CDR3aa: CVTSIDYSGAASHQPQHF; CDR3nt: TGTGTCACCAGCATAGATTATTCGGGGGCGGCCAGCCATCAGCCCCAGCATTTT
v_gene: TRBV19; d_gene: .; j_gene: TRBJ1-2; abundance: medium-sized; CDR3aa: CASSSHSRGTNYGYTF; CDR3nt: TGTGCCAGTAGTTCCCATTCGAGAGGGACTAACTATGGCTACACCTTC